Each of the 32 T cell receptor beta chains below was sequenced from the same sample in a study of breast tumors, draining lymph nodes, adjacent tissues. Samples came from axillary lymph nodes draining the breast cancer. MiXCR, applied by TCRdb to the multiplex PCR reads, yields one record per CDR3 protein. The sample comprises about 110,000 distinct CDR3 sequences, approximately 28% of which are singletons, and around 5.9% rests with the top ten. Sequencing used axillary lymph node tissue. Source of these receptors: a female donor with breast cancer. Some clones in this sample may be carry-over from other donors' samples.

Details on this clonotype: A junction end diverges from the germline sequence, so it may reflect a read error. The chain has TRBV7-9 and TRBJ1-2, with D hard to call. The CDR3 is 13 amino acids. The germline gives CDR1 SEHNR, CDR2 FQNEAQ (reference sequence). CDR3 DNA: TGTGCCAGCAGTCCCGGCCCCATCTATGACTACACCTTC. Translated: CASSPGPIYDYTF.

This rearrangement joins TRBV9 to TRBJ1-4, with D unresolved. Per germline, CDR1 SGDLS and CDR2 YYNGEE. V was pared by 2 bases and J by 3 bases, with 17 bases between. CDR3 length equals 17 residues. The CDR3 DNA reads as TGTGCCAGCAGCGTCGATTGGACTAGCGGGTCTAATGAAAAACTGTTTTTT. Translation gives CASSVDWTSGSNEKLFF.

This clonotype was seen ten or more times. CDR3 nucleotides: TGTGCCAGTAGTATAGATGGCCGGTGGACAGCCAGCGCGACCACCGGGGAGCTGTTTTTT. Residues: CASSIDGRWTASATTGELFF. The chain links TRBV19 to TRBJ2-2; a weak D match, TRBD1 (6 bases). Germline V gene sequence: CDR1 LNHDA, CDR2 SQIVND (reference sequence). The V gene lost 0 bases and the J gene lost 4 bases, with 24 bases spanning the gap. The CDR3 extends over 20 amino acids.

This clonotype was seen ten or more times. This rearrangement joins TRBV20-1 to TRBJ2-3, with TRBD2 matching 13 bases. There are 16 residues in the CDR3. Germline-derived CDR1 and CDR2 are DFQATT and SNEGSKA (reference sequence). The ends lost 4 bases at V and 4 bases at J; junction bases unmatched: 8. The CDR3: CSAKIPGTSGADTQYF. The CDR3 region has the DNA TGCAGTGCTAAAATACCCGGGACTAGCGGGGCAGATACGCAGTATTTT.

A remark on this clonotype: Given a much more abundant clone one base away, this may be a read error. Here the CDR3 reads CSAGRDREGAAFF. DNA of the CDR3: TGCAGTGCTGGCAGGGACAGGGAAGGTGCAGCTTTCTTT. The chain has TRBV20-1 and TRBJ1-1; 9 nucleotides align to TRBD1. J lost 10 bases, V lost 5 bases, and 11 bases had no gene match. Germline lookup yields CDR1 DFQATT and CDR2 SNEGSKA (reference sequence). The CDR3 sequence is 13 residues long.

This clonotype was seen repeatedly, ten times or more. V usage is TRBV3-1 and J usage is TRBJ1-2; perhaps TRBD1 as D (6 bases). CDR3 length equals 14 residues. V was pared by 4 bases and J by 8 bases, with 17 bases between. Germline CDR1 is LGHDT and CDR2 is YNNKEL (reference sequence). CDR3 residues: CASSPGAGMGGYTF. The CDR3 DNA is TGTGCCAGCAGCCCGGGGGCAGGGATGGGAGGCTACACCTTC. Full variable domain (outside the CDR3, taken from reference TRBV3-1 and TRBJ1-2): DTAVSQTPKYLVTQMGNDKSIKCEQNLGHDTMYWYKQDSKKFLKIMFSYNNKELIINETVPNRFSPKSPDKAHLNLHINSLELGDSAVYFCASSPGAGMGGYTFGSGTRLTVV.

A note on this clonotype: This sequence may be a read error, since a much larger clone differs from it by one base. This sequence joins TRBV5-8 and TRBJ1-4; D call uncertain. V dropped 3 bases and J dropped 8 bases, with 14 bases sitting between them. This CDR3 region has 14 residues. From germline, CDR1 is SGHTS and CDR2 YDEGEE. CDR3 in DNA: TGTGCCAGCAGCTCATACCGGGCCAGCGAAAAACTGTTTTTT. Amino acids: CASSSYRASEKLFF.

On this clonotype: This may be a read error, as it is one base from a much larger clone. V usage is TRBV7-8 and J usage is TRBJ1-2; 8 bases align to TRBD1. CDR1 SGHVS and CDR2 FQNEAQ come from the germline V gene. The V gene end was trimmed by 2 bases and the J gene end by 9 bases; junction bases not matched to a gene: 17. This CDR3 is 17 amino acids long. The CDR3: CASSLSSDRGGTDRYTF. The CDR3 DNA reads as TGTGCCAGCAGCTTATCATCAGACAGGGGAGGGACGGATCGCTACACCTTC.

Comments on this clonotype: One junction end does not reproduce the germline sequence, and a read error may be involved. The chain joins TRBV29-1 to TRBJ2-1; 7 nucleotides line up with TRBD1. This CDR3 spans 12 amino acids. Germline V gives CDR1 SQVTM, CDR2 ANQGSEA. In nucleotides, the CDR3 is TGCAGCTTCGGGACAGCCCACAATGGGCAGTTCTTC. Translated: CSFGTAHNGQFF.

In its sample, this clonotype was seen many times. A much larger clone differs from this one at a single base, so this may be a read error. The chain combines TRBV20-1 with TRBJ2-7; tentatively, D is TRBD2 (5 bases). Germline CDR1 is DFQATT and CDR2 is SNEGSKA (reference sequence). With 2 bases removed from V and 2 bases from J, the gap between germline ends came to 19 bases. This CDR3 is built from 16 residues. CDR3 sequence: CSARPIKLAPPYEQYF. Here the CDR3 DNA reads TGCAGTGCTAGACCTATCAAGCTAGCCCCACCCTACGAGCAGTACTTC.

As for this clonotype: A much bigger clone sits one base away, suggesting this may be a read error. The chain couples TRBV20-1 to TRBJ1-2; 9 bases fit TRBD1. The CDR3 is made up of 12 amino acids. Germline V gene data show CDR1 as DFQATT and CDR2 as SNEGSKA (reference sequence). CDR3 residues: CSAIQGAQGSTF. CDR3 DNA sequence: TGCAGTGCTATACAGGGGGCTCAAGGCTCCACCTTC.

J is TRBJ1-2 and V is TRBV9; D is undetermined. This CDR3 comprises 13 residues. CDR1 SGDLS and CDR2 YYNGEE come from the germline V gene. V lost 0 bases to trimming and J lost 5 bases, with 8 bases between them. The CDR3: CASSVGNSYGYTF. The CDR3 coding sequence is TGTGCCAGCAGCGTAGGGAATAGTTATGGCTACACCTTC.

The chain recombines TRBV7-9 with TRBJ2-7, with 7 bases that match TRBD1. Germline values: CDR1 SEHNR, CDR2 FQNEAQ (reference sequence). The CDR3 has 19 amino acids. Trimming took 3 bases from V and 4 from J; bases not matched to a gene: 21. The CDR3 nucleotides are TGTGCCAGCAGCTTGGAGTCCGGGACAGCCTTGTCCGATCGGTACGAGCAGTACTTC. Translation: CASSLESGTALSDRYEQYF. Looking up the rest from reference TRBV7-9 and TRBJ2-7 gives the full variable domain: DTGVSQNPRHKITKRGQNVTFRCDPISEHNRLYWYRQTLGQGPEFLTYFQNEAQLEKSRLLSDRFSAERPKGSFSTLEIQRTEQGDSAMYLCASSLESGTALSDRYEQYFGPGTRLTVT.

This clonotype was detected many times. Here the CDR3 reads CSASVSGVLKRTDTQYF. In DNA form, the CDR3 reads TGCAGTGCTAGCGTAAGCGGCGTCCTGAAACGCACAGATACGCAGTATTTT. The V gene is TRBV20-1, the J gene TRBJ2-3; D is perhaps TRBD2 (5 bases). The V gene lost 3 bases and the J gene lost 1 base, with 20 bases spanning the gap. There are 17 residues in the CDR3. The germline V gene has CDR1 DFQATT and CDR2 SNEGSKA (reference sequence).

This rearrangement joins TRBV29-1 to TRBJ2-2; D is tentatively TRBD1 or TRBD2 (6 bases each). Germline lookup yields CDR1 SQVTM and CDR2 ANQGSEA. V was cut by 4 bases and J by 6 bases, with 18 bases left in between. The CDR3 is 15 residues long. The CDR3 spells CSVGSRGRTAGELFF. CDR3 DNA: TGCAGCGTTGGAAGTAGGGGGAGGACCGCCGGGGAGCTGTTTTTT.

In regard to this clonotype: Given the absence of the conserved phenylalanine or tryptophan at the CDR3 end, a read error is likely. The V call is TRBV9, the J call TRBJ2-3; D may be TRBD1 (6 bases). This CDR3 is 15 amino acids long. Between the trimmed V and J ends, which lost 4 bases and 1 base, there was a span of 13 bases. Germline values: CDR1 SGDLS, CDR2 YYNGEE. CDR3 residues: CASSPFGQRTDTQYS. CDR3 nucleotide sequence: TGTGCCAGCAGCCCATTTGGACAGCGCACAGATACGCAGTATTCT.

This clonotype was seen repeatedly, ten times or more. The chain is built from TRBV10-3 and TRBJ2-1, with TRBD2 matching over 7 bases. The CDR3 has 16 residues. Trimming at V came to 4 bases and at J to 7 bases, leaving 13 bases not matched to a gene. Germline V gene data show CDR1 as ENHRY and CDR2 as SYGVKD. The chain's CDR3 is CAISAQRGGGGNEQFF. CDR3 bases: TGTGCCATCAGTGCTCAACGCGGGGGAGGTGGGAATGAGCAGTTCTTC.

On this clonotype: The junction shows a germline mismatch at one end, possibly a read error. The chain links TRBV5-1 to TRBJ1-6; 8 bases agree with TRBD1. The CDR3 has 15 amino acids. Germline V lookup: CDR1 SGHRS, CDR2 YFSETQ. DNA of the CDR3: TGCACCAGCAGCTTGACGGGACAGGAAAATTCACCCCTCCACTTT. This encodes CTSSLTGQENSPLHF. Full variable domain (outside the CDR3, taken from reference TRBV5-1 and TRBJ1-6): KAGVTQTPRYLIKTRGQQVTLSCSPISGHRSVSWYQQTPGQGLQFLFEYFSETQRNKGNFPGRFSGRQFSNSRSEMNVSTLELGDSALYLCTSSLTGQENSPLHFGNGTRLTVT.

This clonotype was found many times. The CDR3 spells CASSPLGEGRGEQYF. The CDR3, as DNA: TGCGCCAGCAGCCCCCTCGGGGAGGGAAGGGGCGAGCAGTACTTC. This rearrangement joins TRBV5-1 to TRBJ2-7; TRBD2 aligns across 7 bases. After removal of 4 bases from V and 6 bases from J, the junction contained 13 bases not matched to a gene. CDR3 size: 15 residues. The germline V gene has CDR1 SGHRS and CDR2 YFSETQ. Full variable domain (rest looked up from reference TRBV5-1 and TRBJ2-7): KAGVTQTPRYLIKTRGQQVTLSCSPISGHRSVSWYQQTPGQGLQFLFEYFSETQRNKGNFPGRFSGRQFSNSRSEMNVSTLELGDSALYLCASSPLGEGRGEQYFGPGTRLTVT.

Points on this clonotype: This may arise from a read error, as a much more abundant clone is one base away. J is TRBJ2-1 and V is TRBV10-3; no definite D call. The CDR3 contains 16 residues. CDR1 is ENHRY, CDR2 SYGVKD, per germline. CDR3 region: CAISEGGKSSYNEQSF. The CDR3 region has the DNA TGTGCCATCAGTGAGGGTGGGAAGAGCTCCTACAATGAGCAGTCCTTC.

This clonotype was seen more than once but under ten times. A much bigger clone sits one base away, suggesting this may be a read error. J is TRBJ2-7 and V is TRBV20-1; 9 bases match TRBD2. Germline CDR1 reads DFQATT; CDR2 reads SNEGSKA (reference sequence). The CDR3 is made up of 15 amino acids. Trimming took 0 bases from V and 2 from J; bases not matched to a gene: 5. CDR3 sequence: CSARDAPSGTYEQYF. CDR3 DNA sequence: TGCAGTGCTAGAGACGCGCCTAGCGGGACCTACGAGCAGTACTTC.

This sequence joins TRBV7-2 and TRBJ2-7, with D possibly matching TRBD2 (6 bases). Germline assignment: CDR1 SGHTA and CDR2 FQGNSA. Trimming took 6 bases from V and 6 from J, leaving 15 bases between them. The CDR3 is 13 residues long. CDR3 in amino acids: CASSYGTFGEQYF. Written as DNA, the CDR3 is TGTGCCAGCAGTTATGGGACTTTCGGCGAGCAGTACTTC.

This clonotype was recorded many times. V and J are TRBV30 and TRBJ2-3; TRBD2 aligns across 9 bases. Looked up from germline, CDR1 is GTSNPN and CDR2 is SVGIG (reference sequence). CDR3 size: 15 residues. Trimming took 0 bases from V and 2 from J; bases not matched to a gene: 3. The CDR3 DNA follows: TGTGCCTGGAGTGTCGGCGGGAGGGACACAGATACGCAGTATTTT. It translates to CAWSVGGRDTDTQYF.

This chain uses TRBV19 with TRBJ1-4, with TRBD1 as a possible D gene (5 bases). This CDR3 spans 13 amino acids. CDR1 and CDR2 (germline): LNHDA, SQIVND (reference sequence). Trimming pared 3 bases from V and 5 bases from J, leaving 7 bases between. The CDR3 loop is CASSMGGNEKLFF. CDR3 nucleotides: TGTGCCAGTAGTATGGGGGGAAATGAAAAACTGTTTTTT.

The count of this clonotype is one. The chain recombines TRBV2 with TRBJ1-2; D gene ambiguous. This CDR3 spans 13 amino acids. Germline CDR1 reads SNHLY; CDR2 reads FYNNEI. V lost 10 bases and J lost 7, with 19 bases in between. The CDR3 reads CAKLLRRTSGYTF. In nucleotides, the CDR3 is TGTGCCAAACTCCTTCGGAGGACTTCTGGCTACACCTTC.

This chain joins TRBV6-4 and TRBJ2-3; 8 bases are a match to TRBD1. The CDR3 is 17 residues long. From germline, CDR1 is MRHNA and CDR2 SNTAGT. The junction had 11 bases not matched to a gene; V was cut back by 2 bases and J by 4 bases. The CDR3 region has the DNA TGTGCCAGCAGTGACCGCCTATTCCTACAGGGGGCAGATACGCAGTATTTT. This codes for CASSDRLFLQGADTQYF.

In its sample, this clonotype was seen many times. This chain joins TRBV5-1 and TRBJ1-4; 8 nucleotides agree with TRBD1. The CDR3 covers 17 residues. V was clipped by 0 bases and J by 0 bases; unmatched bases: 4. CDR1 is SGHRS, CDR2 YFSETQ, per germline. The CDR3 spells CASSLGGQGATNEKLFF. For the CDR3, the DNA is TGCGCCAGCAGCTTGGGAGGACAGGGCGCAACTAATGAAAAACTGTTTTTT.

This clonotype was seen ten or more times. This chain uses TRBV6-2 or TRBV6-3 with TRBJ2-5; the D is unclear. Between the trimmed V and J ends, which lost 5 bases and 6 bases, there was a span of 10 bases. CDR1 is MNHEY, CDR2 SVGEGT, per germline. The CDR3 is 12 residues long. The CDR3 bases are TGTGCCAGCAGTCACAACTACCAGACCCAGTACTTC. Translating gives CASSHNYQTQYF.

The rearrangement joins TRBV24-1 to TRBJ2-1; 7 nucleotides match TRBD1. Trimming at V came to 3 bases and at J to 3 bases, leaving 1 base not matched to a gene. Per germline, CDR1 KGHDR and CDR2 SFDVKD. The length of the CDR3 is 14 residues. The CDR3 DNA reads as TGTGCCACCAGTGATGGACAGGTCTACAATGAGCAGTTCTTC. Encoded protein: CATSDGQVYNEQFF.

This clonotype was picked up many times. This clone may be a read error of a much larger clone one base away. J is TRBJ2-5 and V is TRBV7-9; 10 positions match TRBD1. This CDR3 spans 15 amino acids. Germline V gene lookup returns CDR1 SEHNR and CDR2 FQNEAQ (reference sequence). CDR3 protein: CASSLRTGGLETQHF. As DNA, the CDR3 is TGTGCCAGCAGCTTAAGGACAGGGGGTCTAGAGACCCAGCACTTC.

This clonotype was seen many times. A much more abundant neighbour one base away suggests this may be a read error. This chain links TRBV20-1 with TRBJ1-2; 8 bases are a match to TRBD1. CDR1 and CDR2 from the germline V gene are DFQATT and SNEGSKA (reference sequence). The V segment lost 6 bases and the J segment 4 bases; nucleotides outside the gene matches: 13. This CDR3 has 15 amino acids. The CDR3 region has the DNA TGCAGTGCAAACAAGGCAGGGGGCGCGGCCTATGGCTACACCTTC. Amino acids: CSANKAGGAAYGYTF.

This clonotype was detected ten times or more. J is TRBJ2-1 and V is TRBV28; D possibly corresponds to TRBD2 (6 bases). The CDR3 has 16 amino acids. V was clipped by 6 bases and J by 2 bases, with 17 bases between them. Per the germline V gene, CDR1 is MDHEN and CDR2 is SYDVKM. CDR3 amino acids: CASSSTSQVTYNEQFF. CDR3 DNA: TGTGCCAGCAGCTCGACTAGTCAGGTGACCTACAATGAGCAGTTCTTC.